The 31 T cell receptor beta chains presented below share a single source sample, sequenced in a study of blood T cells in healthy people across ages. PCR was performed a second time for about 7 to 12 cycles using a sample-barcoded 5' primer and a J-beta primer mix. TCRdb recomputed calls from the 5' RACE reads with MiXCR, one row per CDR3 protein. The sample has hundreds of thousands of distinct CDR3 sequences; 50% to 65% are singletons. Specimen: blood. These TCRs come from a man at least 80 years old in good health.

The chain has TRBV11-2 and TRBJ2-6; the D gene is possibly TRBD1 (5 bases). CDR3 length equals 16 residues. Per the germline V gene, CDR1 is SGHAT and CDR2 is FQNNGV. Trimming took 4 bases from V and 2 from J, leaving 12 bases between them. The CDR3 coding sequence is TGTGCCAGCAGCTACACAGGTAGTGCTGGGGCCAACGTCCTGACTTTC. This encodes CASSYTGSAGANVLTF.

The chain couples TRBV29-1 to TRBJ2-7, with D perhaps given as TRBD1 or TRBD2 (6 bases each). The CDR3 totals 14 residues. Germline CDR1 SQVTM, CDR2 ANQGSEA. The V end was cut by 4 bases, the J end by 7 bases, with 20 bases between. The CDR3 spells CSVGGAGFPGEQYF. CDR3 nucleotide sequence: TGCAGCGTTGGGGGGGCAGGGTTCCCTGGGGAGCAGTACTTC.

The chain is built from TRBV27 and TRBJ2-5, with 8 bases identical to TRBD1. The closer fit of TRBJ2-7 to the DNA end suggests the J call may be wrong. This CDR3 has 14 residues. The germline V gene has CDR1 MNHEY and CDR2 SMNVEV (reference sequence). CDR3 in DNA: TGTGCCAGCAGTTTTTGGACAGGGACGAGCGAGCAGTACTTC. Translated, it gives CASSFWTGTSEQYF.

The rearrangement joins TRBV7-2 to TRBJ2-3, with D possibly TRBD1 on 6 matching bases. The germline V gene encodes CDR1 SGHTA and CDR2 FQGNSA. The CDR3 has 14 amino acids. Trimming stripped 2 bases from V and 14 bases from J, with 20 bases between. This CDR3 reads CASSLLGADRYAYF. Here the CDR3 DNA reads TGTGCCAGCAGCTTATTAGGGGCGGACAGATACGCGTATTTT.

V is TRBV20-1 and J is TRBJ2-2; 10 nucleotides agree with TRBD2. CDR1 and CDR2 (germline): DFQATT, SNEGSKA (reference sequence). V gave up 5 bases and J gave up 3 bases; unmatched junction bases: 6. The CDR3 runs 15 residues. CDR3 bases: TGCAGTGCTGCATTAGCGGGAGGTTACACCGGGGAGCTGTTTTTT. Protein product: CSAALAGGYTGELFF.

The V and J genes are TRBV2 and TRBJ2-5, with D perhaps TRBD1 or TRBD2 (6 bases each). The CDR3 has 15 amino acids. V lost 5 bases to trimming and J lost 5 bases, with 18 bases between them. Looked up from germline, CDR1 is SNHLY and CDR2 is FYNNEI. CDR3 sequence (DNA): TGTGCCAGCAGTACCGGGGGCTCCTCCGTCGAGACCCAGTACTTC. Translated, it gives CASSTGGSSVETQYF.

This chain uses TRBV7-2 with TRBJ2-2; 12 bases fit TRBD2. Germline V gives CDR1 SGHTA, CDR2 FQGNSA. The CDR3 is made up of 17 amino acids. The V and J ends lost 0 bases and 6 bases, in that order; junction bases with no gene match: 5. The CDR3 loop is CASSLALTSGSSGELFF. The CDR3 DNA reads as TGTGCCAGCAGCTTAGCCCTGACTAGCGGGAGTTCCGGGGAGCTGTTTTTT.

The chain uses TRBV6-6 and TRBJ2-7, with 11 bases fitting TRBD1. CDR1 and CDR2 (germline): MNHNY, SVGAGI (reference sequence). The CDR3 is 16 amino acids. Germline trimming cut 2 bases from V and 4 bases from J; bases unmatched to any gene: 7. The CDR3 reads CASSYPRTGGGYEQYF. In DNA form, the CDR3 reads TGTGCCAGCAGTTACCCTAGGACAGGGGGCGGGTACGAGCAGTACTTC.

J is TRBJ2-2 and V is TRBV10-2; D is unresolved. V was cut by 4 bases and J by 6 bases, with 9 bases left in between. Germline V gene data show CDR1 as WSHSY and CDR2 as SAAADI. The CDR3 covers 13 residues. This CDR3 reads CASSALLAGELFF. In DNA, the CDR3 is TGCGCCAGCAGTGCCTTATTAGCCGGGGAGCTGTTTTTT.

The chain employs TRBV5-1 and TRBJ2-7; 7 nucleotides line up with TRBD1. This CDR3 has 13 residues. Per the germline V gene, CDR1 is SGHRS and CDR2 is YFSETQ. V trimming: 3 bases; J trimming: 8 bases; junction bases outside the gene matches: 8. The CDR3: CASSSRQGSKQYF. The CDR3 coding sequence is TGCGCCAGCAGCTCGAGACAGGGCAGCAAGCAGTACTTC.

Here the CDR3 reads CASSRWGVQEQFF. The CDR3 bases are TGTGCCAGCTCACGGTGGGGAGTGCAGGAGCAGTTCTTC. J is TRBJ2-1 and V is TRBV18; D may be TRBD2 (5 bases). V was shortened by 4 bases and J by 10 bases, with 14 bases between the two germline ends. The CDR3 spans 13 residues. CDR1 and CDR2 (germline): KGHSH, LQKENI. Based on the CDR3 plus reference TRBV18 and TRBJ2-1, the full variable domain is NAGVMQNPRHLVRRRGQEARLRCSPMKGHSHVYWYRQLPEEGLKFMVYLQKENIIDESGMPKERFSAEFPKEGPSILRIQQVVRGDSAAYFCASSRWGVQEQFFGPGTRLTVL.

This clonotype was seen at least ten times. The chain links TRBV7-2 to TRBJ2-1; the match to TRBD2 covers 10 bases. The CDR3 loop spans 14 amino acids. The junction had 8 bases not matched to a gene; V was cut back by 8 bases and J by 7 bases. CDR1 SGHTA and CDR2 FQGNSA come from the germline V gene. CDR3 DNA sequence: TGTGCCAGCGGACTAGCGGATGTGAGAAATGAGCAGTTCTTC. Its protein is CASGLADVRNEQFF.

The chain has TRBV20-1 and TRBJ2-5; possibly TRBD1 for D (6 bases). The CDR3 loop spans 15 amino acids. The V gene's germline CDR1 is DFQATT and CDR2 SNEGSKA (reference sequence). V was cut by 7 bases and J by 11 bases, with 29 bases left in between. The CDR3 loop reads CSGQRRAGAMGEQYF. Written as DNA, the CDR3 is TGCAGTGGCCAACGACGTGCAGGGGCGATGGGGGAGCAGTACTTC.

The table lists this clonotype with a few counts. V and J are TRBV12-3 or TRBV12-4 and TRBJ2-2; D gene unclear. This CDR3 is built from 13 residues. V lost 3 bases, J lost 6 bases, and 8 bases lay in between. The CDR3 nucleotides are TGTGCCAGCAGTTTCTATGGGCCCGGGGAGCTGTTTTTT. This encodes CASSFYGPGELFF.

V is TRBV24-1 and J is TRBJ2-1; 9 positions match TRBD2. V gave up 3 bases and J gave up 5 bases; unmatched junction bases: 16. CDR3 length: 19 residues. Germline V CDR1 and CDR2: KGHDR, SFDVKD. The CDR3 nucleotides are TGTGCCACCAGTGATGTCGGACTGGCGGGAGGGCCGACCCACAATGAGCAGTTCTTC. Its translation is CATSDVGLAGGPTHNEQFF.

V and J are TRBV5-1 and TRBJ1-1, with 7 bases identical to TRBD1. Germline V gene data show CDR1 as SGHRS and CDR2 as YFSETQ. The CDR3 contains 22 residues. V shed 0 bases and J 0 bases; nucleotides not matched to a gene: 23. The DNA of the CDR3 is TGCGCCAGCAGCTTGGGGGCCAGAGGGGGCACTTGGAACCAAGTAATGAACACTGAAGCTTTCTTT. It codes for CASSLGARGGTWNQVMNTEAFF.

The CDR3 protein is CASSQPGPGADTQYF. The CDR3 region has the DNA TGTGCCAGCAGTCAACCGGGACCTGGGGCAGATACGCAGTATTTT. V usage is TRBV6-5 and J usage is TRBJ2-3; D might be TRBD1 or TRBD2, each matching 5 bases. The CDR3 covers 15 residues. V shed 5 bases and J shed 4 bases, with 16 bases lying between them. Germline values: CDR1 MNHEY, CDR2 SVGAGI.

This clonotype appeared once. The rearrangement uses TRBV7-8 and TRBJ2-7; possible D gene TRBD2, 6 bases. Germline-derived CDR1 and CDR2 are SGHVS and FQNEAQ. This CDR3 is built from 16 residues. The V end lost 2 bases, the J end lost 7 bases, and 21 bases lay between the germline ends. The CDR3 region has the DNA TGTGCCAGCAGCTTATATCACAGCGAGGGTGGGGGGGAGCAGTACTTC. Translation gives CASSLYHSEGGGEQYF.

A remark on this clonotype: This clone may be a read error of a much larger clone one base away. The rearrangement joins TRBV29-1 to TRBJ2-1; 8 bases are a match to TRBD2. The CDR3 is 14 amino acids. V was pared by 2 bases and J by 9 bases, with 9 bases of the junction left unmatched. Germline-derived CDR1 and CDR2 are SQVTM and ANQGSEA. CDR3 nucleotide sequence: TGCAGCGTTGAACAACTAGCGGAAGGATCTGAGCAGTTCTTC. Residues: CSVEQLAEGSEQFF.

The rearrangement links TRBV9 to TRBJ1-5, with D hard to call. This CDR3 spans 13 amino acids. Trimming left V 3 bases short and J 7 bases short, with 11 bases between. The germline CDR1 and CDR2 sequences are SGDLS and YYNGEE. The CDR3: CASSGYSGQPQHF. DNA of the CDR3: TGTGCCAGCAGCGGTTACAGCGGGCAGCCCCAGCATTTT.

The V and J genes are TRBV5-5 and TRBJ1-2, with D perhaps matching TRBD1 (5 bases). The CDR3 is 16 amino acids. Deletions cut 0 bases from V and 1 base from J, with 13 bases between. Germline V gene data show CDR1 as SGHKS and CDR2 as YYEKEE (reference sequence). CDR3 region: CASSLGAGSLNYGYTF. The CDR3 DNA reads TGTGCCAGCAGCTTGGGGGCAGGGTCCCTTAACTATGGCTACACCTTC.

The V call is TRBV27, the J call TRBJ1-5; D not resolved. Trimming removed 2 bases at V and 10 bases at J, with 12 bases between. In germline, CDR1 is MNHEY, CDR2 SMNVEV (reference sequence). The CDR3 is made up of 13 amino acids. CDR3 sequence (DNA): TGTGCCAGCAGTTTAGGCCCTCCGGGACCCCAGCATTTT. Amino acids: CASSLGPPGPQHF.

This rearrangement joins TRBV6-1 to TRBJ2-7; 8 bases are shared with TRBD1. J was trimmed by 3 bases and V by 2 bases; bases with no gene match: 3. This CDR3 contains 14 residues. Germline V lookup: CDR1 MNHNS, CDR2 SASEGT. The CDR3 sequence is CASSEQDRDYEQYF. The CDR3 DNA is TGTGCCAGCAGTGAACAGGACAGGGACTACGAGCAGTACTTC.

As for this clonotype: One end of the junction fails to match germline, which may point to a read error. This chain links TRBV6-2 or TRBV6-3 with TRBJ2-7; D call uncertain. Germline V lookup: CDR1 MNHEY, CDR2 SVGEGT. The CDR3 length is 15 residues. CDR3 nucleotides: TGTGCCAGCAGTCACTCGACCAGTAGGCCCGGCGAGCAGTACTTC. Residues: CASSHSTSRPGEQYF.

This rearrangement joins TRBV27 to TRBJ2-7; 10 positions agree with TRBD2. The end of the DNA aligns better with TRBJ2-5, so the J call may be wrong. Germline loops: CDR1 MNHEY, CDR2 SMNVEV (reference sequence). The CDR3 runs to 14 residues. This chain's CDR3 is CASSPSGREKTQYF. CDR3 bases: TGTGCCAGCAGTCCTAGCGGGAGAGAAAAGACCCAGTACTTC.

The chain employs TRBV3-1 and TRBJ2-1; 11 nucleotides line up with TRBD2. Germline CDR1 reads LGHDT; CDR2 reads YNNKEL (reference sequence). Trimming at V came to 4 bases and at J to 1 base, leaving 6 bases not matched to a gene. The CDR3 consists of 17 residues. The CDR3 region is CASSRTASGRSYNEQFF. CDR3 DNA: TGTGCCAGCAGCCGAACAGCTAGCGGGAGGTCCTACAATGAGCAGTTCTTC.

This clonotype has more than one count but fewer than ten. The V call is TRBV20-1, the J call TRBJ2-4; TRBD2 matches at 11 bases. Unmatched junction bases numbered 14, after V lost 0 bases and J lost 13 bases. Germline CDR1 reads DFQATT; CDR2 reads SNEGSKA (reference sequence). The CDR3 is 16 amino acids. CDR3: CSAREASGRTGLGQYF. The CDR3 nucleotides read TGCAGTGCTAGAGAGGCTAGCGGGAGGACCGGACTAGGGCAGTACTTC.

This clonotype was picked up one time. This chain uses TRBV4-1 with TRBJ2-1, with D unclear. There are 15 residues in the CDR3. The V gene lost 1 base and the J gene lost 0 bases, with 7 bases spanning the gap. The V gene's germline CDR1 is MGHRA and CDR2 YSYEKL. Here the CDR3 DNA reads TGCGCCAGCAGCCAAGGACTTTTCTCCTACAATGAGCAGTTCTTC. Translation: CASSQGLFSYNEQFF.

This clonotype has a handful of counts. The rearrangement joins TRBV14 to TRBJ2-7; 13 nucleotides line up with TRBD2. Germline loops: CDR1 SGHDN, CDR2 FVKESK. The trim removed 4 bases at V and 7 bases at J, leaving 7 bases unmatched. The CDR3 totals 15 residues. The CDR3 loop reads CASSLRGTSGNEQYF. The CDR3 bases are TGTGCCAGCAGCCTACGTGGGACTAGCGGGAATGAGCAGTACTTC. Variable domain in full (rest from reference TRBV14 and TRBJ2-7): EAGVTQFPSHSVIEKGQTVTLRCDPISGHDNLYWYRRVMGKEIKFLLHFVKESKQDESGMPNNRFLAERTGGTYSTLKVQPAELEDSGVYFCASSLRGTSGNEQYFGPGTRLTVT.

The chain combines TRBV2 with TRBJ2-5, with D uncertain. Germline CDR1 SNHLY, CDR2 FYNNEI. V lost 6 bases and J 4 bases, leaving 18 bases between the germline ends. The CDR3 is 15 amino acids. The CDR3 DNA reads as TGTGCCAGCAGCGGACGGCTAACCTTGGGAGAGACCCAGTACTTC. Translated, it gives CASSGRLTLGETQYF. The entire variable domain, with the rest obtained from reference TRBV2 and TRBJ2-5, is as follows: EPEVTQTPSHQVTQMGQEVILRCVPISNHLYFYWYRQILGQKVEFLVSFYNNEISEKSEIFDDQFSVERPDGSNFTLKIRSTKLEDSAMYFCASSGRLTLGETQYFGPGTRLLVL.

The chain employs TRBV24-1 and TRBJ2-3, with TRBD1 as a possible D gene (5 bases). The CDR3 covers 15 residues. CDR1 is KGHDR, CDR2 SFDVKD, per germline. V gave up 5 bases and J gave up 14 bases, with 25 bases separating them. In nucleotides, the CDR3 is TGTGCCACCAGTGGACAGCGAGAGGAACACAGATACGCGTATTTT. It specifies CATSGQREEHRYAYF.